This entry lists 26 T cell receptor beta chains sequenced from one sample in a study of blood T cell repertoires in COVID-19. The protocol was immunoSEQ multiplex PCR, while the TCRdb copy is restricted to in-frame clones and leaves out a portion. The sample lists about 130,000 clones; about four fifths were seen once. Sequenced material: peripheral blood. The receptors derive from a man aged 35-49 years with active or convalescent COVID-19.

The chain joins TRBV27 to TRBJ2-7, with D perhaps matching TRBD2 (6 bases). Trimming shortened V by 5 bases and J by 1 base, and 9 bases separated the two germline ends. Germline V gives CDR1 MNHEY, CDR2 SMNVEV (reference sequence). This CDR3 has 13 amino acids. For the CDR3, the DNA is TGTGCCAGCAGTGTGGGGGGTTCCTACGAGCAGTACTTC. It translates to CASSVGGSYEQYF.

This clone was counted between two and nine times. The J gene is TRBJ1-5, the V gene TRBV7-2; D is undetermined. V lost 3 bases and J lost 1, with 7 bases in between. The CDR3 covers 14 residues. Germline-derived CDR1 and CDR2 are SGHTA and FQGNSA. DNA for the CDR3: TGTGCCAGCAGCTTGGCTCTCAGCAATCAGCCCCAGCATTTT. This codes for CASSLALSNQPQHF.

The chain recombines TRBV27 with TRBJ1-5; D unclear. V was shortened by 6 bases and J by 5 bases, with 11 bases between the two germline ends. CDR3 size: 13 residues. The V gene's germline CDR1 is MNHEY and CDR2 SMNVEV (reference sequence). Written as DNA, the CDR3 is TGTGCCAGCAGCCGGGATCGGTATCAGCCCCAGCATTTT. This codes for CASSRDRYQPQHF.

The chain couples TRBV27 to TRBJ2-1; 9 bases line up with TRBD1. The CDR3 extends over 15 amino acids. V dropped 5 bases and J dropped 8; count of bases not matched to a gene: 10. Per germline, CDR1 MNHEY and CDR2 SMNVEV (reference sequence). The CDR3 spells CASSLPGQGRHEQFF. CDR3 sequence (DNA): TGTGCCAGCAGTCTCCCGGGACAGGGTAGACATGAGCAGTTCTTC.

The J gene is TRBJ1-2, the V gene TRBV27, with D possibly being TRBD1 (6 bases). Germline CDR1 and CDR2: MNHEY and SMNVEV (reference sequence). Trimming removed 5 bases at V and 7 bases at J, with 23 bases between. This CDR3 contains 16 residues. As DNA, the CDR3 is TGTGCCAGCAGTCCCCAGGGCCAGGGGCCTAGAGGTGGCTACACCTTC. This codes for CASSPQGQGPRGGYTF.

This clone occurred many times. The V call is TRBV12-3 or TRBV12-4, the J call TRBJ1-5; the D gene is possibly TRBD1 (5 bases). Trimming pared 3 bases from V and 5 bases from J, leaving 8 bases between. The CDR3 has 13 residues. CDR3 nucleotide sequence: TGTGCCAGCAGTTTGGGGGGAGATCAGCCCCAGCATTTT. Translation: CASSLGGDQPQHF.

This chain joins TRBV25-1 and TRBJ2-5; TRBD2 aligns across 10 bases. V lost 4 bases and J lost 3; bases outside the gene matches: 5. The V gene's germline CDR1 is MGHDK and CDR2 SYGVNS. The CDR3 consists of 15 residues. CDR3 in amino acids: CASSARLAGEETQYF. The DNA for the CDR3 is TGTGCCAGCAGTGCCAGACTAGCGGGTGAAGAGACCCAGTACTTC. The variable domain in full, completed from reference TRBV25-1 and TRBJ2-5, reads EADIYQTPRYLVIGTGKKITLECSQTMGHDKMYWYQQDPGMELHLIHYSYGVNSTEKGDLSSESTVSRIRTEHFPLTLESARPSHTSQYLCASSARLAGEETQYFGPGTRLLVL.

The chain couples TRBV6-6 to TRBJ2-7; a weak D match, TRBD2 (6 bases). The CDR3 has 12 amino acids. The V and J ends lost 6 bases and 6 bases respectively, with 12 bases between them. Germline CDR1 and CDR2: MNHNY and SVGAGI (reference sequence). The CDR3 region has the DNA TGTGCCAGCAGCTCGGACGGGGGCGAGCAGTACTTC. This sequence encodes CASSSDGGEQYF.

The table lists this clone with a count of one. The chain joins TRBV5-6 to TRBJ1-2, with D perhaps matching TRBD1 (6 bases). The CDR3 totals 14 residues. The germline V and J ends were trimmed by 0 bases and 4 bases, with 10 bases remaining between them. CDR1 SGHDT and CDR2 YYEEEE come from the germline V gene. The CDR3 region is CASSLERGAYGYTF. The CDR3 DNA reads as TGTGCCAGCAGCTTGGAACGGGGGGCCTATGGCTACACCTTC.

The chain carries TRBV7-7 and TRBJ2-2, with D perhaps TRBD1 (5 bases). Germline loops: CDR1 SSHAT, CDR2 FNYEAQ (reference sequence). The CDR3 has 14 amino acids. The V and J ends lost 1 base and 3 bases respectively, with 6 bases between them. Written as DNA, the CDR3 is TGTGCCAGCAGCTTAGTAGGGGACACCGGGGAGCTGTTTTTT. Amino acid sequence: CASSLVGDTGELFF.

The chain couples TRBV5-4 to TRBJ1-6; no clear D. The length of the CDR3 is 17 residues. With 1 base removed from V and 3 bases from J, the gap between germline ends came to 14 bases. Looked up from germline, CDR1 is SGHNT and CDR2 is YYREEE (reference sequence). This CDR3 reads CASSLSGGQNYNSPLHF. The CDR3 DNA is TGTGCCAGCAGCTTGAGTGGAGGGCAAAACTATAATTCACCCCTCCACTTT.

The rearrangement joins TRBV10-1 to TRBJ2-1, with TRBD2 identical over 9 bases. Germline V lookup: CDR1 WNHNN, CDR2 SYGVQD (reference sequence). The CDR3 extends over 14 amino acids. The ends lost 6 bases at V and 4 bases at J; junction bases unmatched: 4. CDR3 in amino acids: CASRASGEYNEQFF. The CDR3 coding sequence is TGCGCCAGCAGGGCTAGCGGGGAGTACAATGAGCAGTTCTTC.

The rearrangement links TRBV11-2 to TRBJ2-2, with 12 bases fitting TRBD2. The V segment lost 6 bases and the J segment 6 bases; nucleotides outside the gene matches: 5. CDR3 size: 15 residues. Germline CDR1 is SGHAT and CDR2 is FQNNGV. CDR3 DNA sequence: TGTGCCAGCAGGCTAGCGGGGGGGCTTTCCGGGGAGCTGTTTTTT. Translation: CASRLAGGLSGELFF.

The V and J genes are TRBV11-2 and TRBJ1-2; 9 bases map to TRBD1. CDR1 and CDR2 (germline): SGHAT, FQNNGV. The CDR3 runs to 13 residues. J lost 5 bases, V lost 6 bases, and 4 bases had no gene match. CDR3 sequence reads: CASRGQGGYGYTF. DNA for the CDR3: TGTGCCAGCAGGGGACAGGGAGGGTATGGCTACACCTTC. The whole variable domain, remainder taken from reference TRBV11-2 and TRBJ1-2, is EAGVAQSPRYKIIEKRQSVAFWCNPISGHATLYWYQQILGQGPKLLIQFQNNGVVDDSQLPKDRFSAERLKGVDSTLKIQPAKLEDSAVYLCASRGQGGYGYTFGSGTRLTVV.

DNA of the CDR3: TGTGCCAGCAGTGGGACACTAGCGGGGGGGGCAGATACGCAGTATTTT. Residues: CASSGTLAGGADTQYF. The chain joins TRBV2 to TRBJ2-3; 13 bases fit TRBD2. V shed 4 bases, J shed 4 bases, and the junction held 5 bases outside the gene matches. Germline CDR1 SNHLY, CDR2 FYNNEI. The CDR3 has 16 amino acids.

This clone was seen only once. The J gene is TRBJ2-2, the V gene TRBV7-3, with D perhaps matching TRBD1 (5 bases). V was pared by 4 bases and J by 6 bases, with 21 bases between. Germline V CDR1 and CDR2: SGHTA, FQGTGA. This CDR3 spans 17 amino acids. The CDR3 loop reads CASSSYDWGGHPGELFF. The CDR3, as DNA: TGTGCCAGCAGCTCCTACGACTGGGGCGGACATCCCGGGGAGCTGTTTTTT.

The chain is built from TRBV4-2 and TRBJ2-7; 8 bases fit TRBD1. The ends lost 1 base at V and 0 bases at J; junction bases unmatched: 2. The germline gives CDR1 LGHNA, CDR2 YNFKEQ. This CDR3 spans 15 amino acids. CDR3 region: CASSQGQGSSYEQYF. In DNA, the CDR3 is TGTGCCAGCAGCCAAGGACAGGGGAGCTCCTACGAGCAGTACTTC.

J is TRBJ2-7 and V is TRBV7-9; D ambiguous. Trimming left V 7 bases short and J 1 base short, with 11 bases between. Germline values: CDR1 SEHNR, CDR2 FQNEAQ (reference sequence). The CDR3 contains 13 residues. CDR3 in amino acids: CASTLGVSYEQYF. CDR3 coding DNA: TGTGCCAGCACCCTAGGAGTATCCTACGAGCAGTACTTC.

V gene TRBV3-1 (or the pseudogene TRBV3-2) combines with J gene TRBJ2-7; 9 positions match TRBD1. The CDR3 extends over 13 amino acids. CDR1 is LGHDT and CDR2 is YNNKEL in the germline V gene (reference sequence). Trimming removed 4 bases from V and 4 bases from J; junction bases left unmatched: 2. The CDR3 region is CASSRDRVYEQYF. CDR3 DNA: TGTGCCAGCAGCCGGGACAGGGTGTACGAGCAGTACTTC.

This rearrangement joins TRBV4-3 to TRBJ1-4, with 10 nucleotides matching TRBD1. The CDR3 totals 17 residues. Per the germline V gene, CDR1 is LGHNA and CDR2 is YSLEER. Losses at the gene ends were 0 bases for V and 8 bases for J; bases not matched to a gene: 9. CDR3 amino acids: CASSQDSGTGVGEKLFF. For the CDR3, the DNA is TGCGCCAGCAGCCAAGATTCGGGGACAGGGGTAGGGGAAAAACTGTTTTTT.

The V gene is TRBV10-1, the J gene TRBJ2-7; maybe TRBD1 (6 bases). The V and J ends lost 1 base and 2 bases respectively, with 12 bases between them. The CDR3 loop spans 15 amino acids. Germline CDR1 WNHNN, CDR2 SYGVQD (reference sequence). The CDR3 region is CASSEFVGATYEQYF. The CDR3 DNA follows: TGCGCCAGCAGTGAGTTTGTGGGGGCCACCTACGAGCAGTACTTC.

Written as DNA, the CDR3 is TGTGCCAGCAGCCCCGGAGGTGCCGGGGAGCTGTTTTTT. Its protein product is CASSPGGAGELFF. The chain uses TRBV11-2 and TRBJ2-2; TRBD2 is a possible D gene (5 bases). The CDR3 spans 13 residues. Germline lookup yields CDR1 SGHAT and CDR2 FQNNGV. Trimming shortened V by 5 bases and J by 6 bases, and 10 bases separated the two germline ends.

This chain joins TRBV9 and TRBJ2-2, with 11 bases identical to TRBD2. Per the germline V gene, CDR1 is SGDLS and CDR2 is YYNGEE. The length of the CDR3 is 17 residues. With 2 bases clipped from V and 3 bases from J, the junction kept 6 bases outside the gene matches. The CDR3 DNA reads TGTGCCAGCAGCGTGGCTAGCGGGGGGAGATACACCGGGGAGCTGTTTTTT. This sequence encodes CASSVASGGRYTGELFF.

The rearrangement uses TRBV3-1 (or the pseudogene TRBV3-2) and TRBJ2-3, with 12 bases fitting TRBD2. The CDR3 is made up of 18 amino acids. The V gene end was trimmed by 6 bases and the J gene end by 4 bases; junction bases not matched to a gene: 14. Germline lookup yields CDR1 LGHDT and CDR2 YNNKEL (reference sequence). The CDR3 sequence: CASRPSSGGAGRSDTQYF. CDR3 in DNA: TGTGCCAGCAGACCATCTAGCGGGGGGGCCGGGAGATCAGATACGCAGTATTTT.

CDR3 sequence (DNA): TGTGCCAGCAGCTTGAAAGGTCCTCAGGGGACTGAAGCTTTCTTT. As protein: CASSLKGPQGTEAFF. This rearrangement joins TRBV5-4 to TRBJ1-1; weak D call: TRBD1 (6 bases). The germline CDR1 and CDR2 sequences are SGHNT and YYREEE (reference sequence). CDR3 size: 15 residues. V lost 1 base and J 5 bases, leaving 15 bases between the germline ends.

This sequence joins TRBV5-1 and TRBJ2-2; possibly TRBD2 for D (5 bases). V dropped 5 bases and J dropped 3 bases, with 8 bases sitting between them. This CDR3 has 13 amino acids. The V gene's germline CDR1 is SGHRS and CDR2 YFSETQ. The CDR3 reads CASRGSDTGELFF. The CDR3 bases are TGCGCCAGCAGGGGTAGCGACACCGGGGAGCTGTTTTTT. The whole variable domain, remainder taken from reference TRBV5-1 and TRBJ2-2, is KAGVTQTPRYLIKTRGQQVTLSCSPISGHRSVSWYQQTPGQGLQFLFEYFSETQRNKGNFPGRFSGRQFSNSRSEMNVSTLELGDSALYLCASRGSDTGELFFGEGSRLTVL.